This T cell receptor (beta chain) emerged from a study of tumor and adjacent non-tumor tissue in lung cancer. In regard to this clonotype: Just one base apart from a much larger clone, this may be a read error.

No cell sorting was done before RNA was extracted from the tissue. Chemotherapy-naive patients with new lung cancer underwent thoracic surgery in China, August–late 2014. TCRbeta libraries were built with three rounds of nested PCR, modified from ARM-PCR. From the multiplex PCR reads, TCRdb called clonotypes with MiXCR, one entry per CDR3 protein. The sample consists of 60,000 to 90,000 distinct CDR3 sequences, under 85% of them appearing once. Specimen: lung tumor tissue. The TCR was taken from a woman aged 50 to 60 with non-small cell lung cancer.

The CDR3 nucleotides are TGTGCCAGCAGCTTAAACGGGTTTTTGCCGGGGGCCAACGTCATGACTTTC. Protein: CASSLNGFLPGANVMTF. The rearrangement links TRBV11-2 to TRBJ2-6; possibly TRBD1 or TRBD2 for D (6 bases each). CDR1 is SGHAT, CDR2 FQNNGV, per germline. The CDR3 runs to 17 residues.